Listed below are T cell receptor beta chains from one sample, sequenced in a study of T-cell memory formation after mild COVID-19. TCRdb reprocessed the 5' RACE reads via MiXCR and lists one record per CDR3 protein. The table includes under 200,000 distinct CDR3 sequences, about 28% detected once. The sample consisted of PBMCs or a T cell subset sorted from them (not recorded which). Receptors were obtained from an adult woman who had mild COVID-19 (a few samples of this study predate the infection). Cell type and time point are not known. Each CDR3 is given with its conserved first and last residue. D genes are given only for firm matches. Size values are once, few and many counts, or a class for expanded clones, and some rows have none.

CDR3aa,CDR3nt,abundance,v_gene,j_gene,d_gene
CASSDSPLAGGQETQYF,TGTGCCAGCAGTGATAGCCCTCTTGCGGGGGGGCAAGAGACCCAGTACTTC,few,TRBV2,TRBJ2-5,TRBD2
CASSLGASYEQYF,TGTGCCAGCAGCTTGGGGGCCTCCTACGAGCAGTACTTC,few,TRBV5-5,TRBJ2-7,-
CATSDTKGGSYEQYF,TGTGCCACCAGTGATACTAAGGGGGGATCCTACGAGCAGTACTTC,few,TRBV24-1,TRBJ2-7,-
CASSQEEGNYNEQFF,TGTGCCAGCAGCCAAGAGGAGGGAAACTACAATGAGCAGTTCTTC,-,TRBV4-2,TRBJ2-1,-
CASSQERAVVSGNTIYF,TGCGCCAGCAGCCAAGAGCGGGCAGTCGTATCTGGAAACACCATATATTTT,few,TRBV4-3,TRBJ1-3,-
CSARVDRSTEETQYF,TGCAGTGCTAGAGTTGATAGGAGTACTGAAGAGACCCAGTACTTC,-,TRBV20-1,TRBJ2-5,-
CASSQEGRLDTEAFF,TGCGCCAGCAGCCAGGAAGGCCGTTTAGACACTGAAGCTTTCTTT,-,TRBV4-3,TRBJ1-1,-
CAWRGAGGEQYF,TGTGCCTGGAGGGGAGCGGGAGGCGAGCAGTACTTC,-,TRBV30,TRBJ2-7,TRBD2
CASSQGDQETQYF,TGTGCCAGCAGCCAAGGTGACCAAGAGACCCAGTACTTC,once,TRBV4-2,TRBJ2-5,-
CASSPTTGNSYNEQFF,TGTGCCAGCAGTCCTACGACAGGGAACTCCTACAATGAGCAGTTCTTC,few,TRBV6-2/TRBV6-3,TRBJ2-1,TRBD1
CASSPSSSTDTQYF,TGTGCCAGCAGCCCAAGTAGTTCCACAGATACGCAGTATTTT,-,TRBV7-9,TRBJ2-3,-
CASSLAGTITYEQYF,TGCGCCAGCAGCTTGGCGGGCACGATCACCTACGAGCAGTACTTC,-,TRBV5-1,TRBJ2-7,-
CSAHPGTQVLGYTF,TGCAGTGCTCATCCCGGGACGCAGGTCCTTGGCTACACCTTC,-,TRBV20-1,TRBJ1-2,-
CAISGTGGNEQFF,TGTGCCATCAGTGGGACAGGAGGCAATGAGCAGTTCTTC,-,TRBV10-3,TRBJ2-1,TRBD1
CASSRGTEETQYF,TGTGCCAGCTCACGTGGGACAGAAGAGACCCAGTACTTC,-,TRBV18,TRBJ2-5,TRBD1
CASSFERNTEAFF,TGTGCCAGCAGTTTTGAACGGAACACTGAAGCTTTCTTT,few,TRBV12-3/TRBV12-4,TRBJ1-1,-
CASTPQQGTAYGYTF,TGTGCCAGCACACCTCAACAGGGCACGGCGTATGGCTACACCTTC,-,TRBV6-1,TRBJ1-2,-
CASSIFGGLPYNEQFF,TGTGCCAGTAGTATTTTTGGAGGGCTCCCCTACAATGAGCAGTTCTTC,few,TRBV19,TRBJ2-1,-
CASSFVGAVAYNEQFF,TGTGCCAGCAGTTTCGTTGGGGCAGTCGCCTACAATGAGCAGTTCTTC,-,TRBV27,TRBJ2-1,-
CASRGDDGSHEQFF,TGTGCCAGCAGAGGGGACGACGGATCCCATGAGCAGTTCTTC,-,TRBV9,TRBJ2-1,-
CACNLGGGKNIQYF,TGTGCCTGCAACCTCGGGGGAGGTAAAAACATTCAGTACTTC,-,TRBV30,TRBJ2-4,-
CASSEGGQALSGANVLTF,TGTGCCAGCAGTGAAGGGGGACAGGCCCTTTCTGGGGCCAACGTCCTGACTTTC,-,TRBV25-1,TRBJ2-6,TRBD1
CASSPIWRDRSTTAKNIQYF,TGTGCCAGCAGCCCCATATGGAGGGACAGGTCAACCACGGCCAAAAACATTCAGTACTTC,-,TRBV5-6,TRBJ2-4,TRBD1
CASSHLRTTGAFF,TGTGCCAGCAGCCACCTTCGGACGACTGGAGCTTTCTTT,-,TRBV3-1,TRBJ1-1,-